The clone carrying this T cell receptor (beta chain) was seen more than once but under ten times. Its antigen is currently unknown. The data originate from a study of T cells after yellow fever vaccination. Study-wide results and caveats: Reappearance after the booster was observed for most primary-vaccination clones (roughly 96% CD4, about 90% CD8). The secondary response peaked faster, at day 5 versus 15, but was weaker. Across the CD4 and CD8 compartments, a small share of clonotypes was present in both.

Deletions cut 0 bases from V and 0 bases from J, with 14 bases between. The CDR3 is made up of 17 amino acids. The germline CDR1 and CDR2 sequences are LGHNA and YSLEER. For TCR, cDNA came from 5'RACE template switching, which added a universal primer site and UMIs. One entry per CDR3 protein, called by TCRdb with MiXCR from the 5' RACE reads. The data contain around 300,000 distinct CDR3 sequences, roughly 4% of them seen just once; the ten biggest clones take up just under 25%. Sequences were derived from PBMCs, sampled 5 days after the yellow fever booster vaccination. The V gene is TRBV4-3, the J gene TRBJ1-1; D call uncertain. This TCR was recovered from a man between 18 and 29 years old who received the YFV17D yellow fever vaccine. CDR3 DNA sequence: TGCGCCAGCAGCCAAGATTGGAGATCCTCCATGAACACTGAAGCTTTCTTT. Residues: CASSQDWRSSMNTEAFF.